These 19 T cell receptor beta chains were all obtained from the same sample, sequenced in a study of molecular identifiers for immune sequencing clone quantification. One entry per CDR3 protein results from TCRdb running MiXCR on the PCR reads. Of around 480,000 distinct CDR3 sequences listed, under 30% were seen once; the top ten hold 0.7% to 0.9%. Sequencing used naive CD8+ T cells from blood, with Jurkat cell RNA spiked in. Subset meaning: FACS-sorted CD8+CD4-CCR7+CD45RA+ naive T cells. The receptors stem from a human donor in good health. Some libraries in this study had Jurkat cell RNA spiked in.

This clonotype was seen a handful of times. The chain combines TRBV4-3 with TRBJ1-4; no definite D call. V shed 0 bases and J shed 4 bases, with 6 bases lying between them. Germline V gene sequence: CDR1 LGHNA, CDR2 YSLEER. CDR3 length equals 14 residues. DNA for the CDR3: TGCGCCAGCAGCCAAGAGAACTTTAATGAAAAACTGTTTTTT. This gives the protein CASSQENFNEKLFF.

With regard to this clonotype: The junction differs from germline at one of its ends, possibly a read error. The V call is TRBV29-1, the J call TRBJ2-1; D is unclear. Germline V lookup: CDR1 SQVTM, CDR2 ANQGSEA. This CDR3 is built from 13 residues. The CDR3: CSVEGGTYNERFF. The CDR3 DNA reads as TGCAGCGTTGAAGGGGGTACCTACAATGAGCGGTTCTTC.

The table lists this clonotype with a count of one. The chain joins TRBV7-6 to TRBJ2-1, with D perhaps TRBD1 or TRBD2 (5 bases each). CDR1 and CDR2 (germline): SGHVS, FNYEAQ. This CDR3 spans 14 amino acids. Between the trimmed V and J ends, which lost 5 bases and 10 bases, there was a span of 18 bases. The CDR3 coding sequence is TGTGCCAGCAGCCTCGGGACCAGCTCCTACGAGCAGTTCTTC. Amino acids: CASSLGTSSYEQFF.

For this clonotype: Since a much larger clone is just one base distant, this may be a read error. This rearrangement joins TRBV5-3 to TRBJ2-3; D is uncertain. TRBV5-3 has ORF status, its function being uncertain. The CDR3 spans 15 residues. In DNA form, the CDR3 reads TGTGCCAGCAGCTACAGAACTTTTCCCGCAGATACGCAGTATTTT. It codes for CASSYRTFPADTQYF.

Concerning this clonotype: With a much larger clone just one base away, this may be a read error. The rearrangement links TRBV29-1 to TRBJ2-7, with D hard to call. V was shortened by 8 bases and J by 4 bases, with 12 bases between the two germline ends. From germline, CDR1 is SQVTM and CDR2 ANQGSEA. This CDR3 comprises 11 residues. CDR3 sequence: CSIRRGYEQYF. Written as DNA, the CDR3 is TGCAGCATTCGTCGAGGATACGAGCAGTACTTC.

This clonotype was seen many times. The rearrangement links TRBV20-1 to TRBJ2-7; D is ambiguous. V was shortened by 6 bases and J by 3 bases, with 18 bases between the two germline ends. The CDR3 has 14 amino acids. CDR1 and CDR2 (germline): DFQATT, SNEGSKA (reference sequence). In DNA form, the CDR3 reads TGCAGTGCCGGGCTAGTTTCACCGCTCTACGAGCAGTACTTC. It encodes CSAGLVSPLYEQYF.

This rearrangement joins TRBV29-1 to TRBJ2-7; 16 positions match TRBD2. Losses at the gene ends were 2 bases for V and 4 bases for J; bases not matched to a gene: 14. This CDR3 is built from 19 residues. Germline-derived CDR1 and CDR2 are SQVTM and ANQGSEA. CDR3 amino acids: CSVESLVGTSGGAGYEQYF. CDR3 coding DNA: TGCAGCGTTGAAAGCTTGGTCGGGACTAGCGGGGGGGCCGGGTACGAGCAGTACTTC.

This clonotype was counted only a few times. The CDR3 is CASSLAGDFTGELFF. Written as DNA, the CDR3 is TGTGCCAGCAGCTTAGCCGGGGACTTCACCGGGGAGCTGTTTTTT. The V gene is TRBV7-6, the J gene TRBJ2-2; a weak D match, TRBD2 (6 bases). Germline assignment: CDR1 SGHVS and CDR2 FNYEAQ. V lost 0 bases to trimming and J lost 4 bases, with 9 bases between them. This CDR3 is 15 amino acids long.

This clonotype was counted between two and nine times. For the CDR3, the DNA is TGTGCCAGCAGTGTCAGTGGGGGCAGTGTCTATGGCTACACCTTC. Residues: CASSVSGGSVYGYTF. The V gene is TRBV27, the J gene TRBJ1-2; possible D gene TRBD1, 6 bases. CDR1 MNHEY and CDR2 SMNVEV come from the germline V gene (reference sequence). The CDR3 covers 15 residues. Trimming stripped 5 bases from V and 4 bases from J, with 17 bases between.

The sample holds a few counts of this clonotype. The junction departs from the called germline gene at one end, perhaps through a read error. The V and J genes are TRBV7-9 and TRBJ2-1, with 12 bases lining up with TRBD1. Germline V gives CDR1 SEHNR, CDR2 FQNEAQ (reference sequence). This CDR3 comprises 17 residues. Here the CDR3 DNA reads TGTGCTAGCAGCTTACAGGTTCCGGGACAGGGGGCCAATGAGCAGTTCTTC. This gives the protein CASSLQVPGQGANEQFF.

The chain is built from TRBV27 and TRBJ1-4; tentatively, D is TRBD1 (5 bases). Germline V gives CDR1 MNHEY, CDR2 SMNVEV (reference sequence). The CDR3 loop spans 15 amino acids. Trimming took 4 bases from V and 4 from J, leaving 13 bases between them. Here the CDR3 reads CASSSMGLLNEKLFF. The CDR3 coding sequence is TGTGCCAGCAGTTCGATGGGACTGCTTAATGAAAAACTGTTTTTT. The full variable domain, with the rest looked up from reference TRBV27 and TRBJ1-4, is EAQVTQNPRYLITVTGKKLTVTCSQNMNHEYMSWYRQDPGLGLRQIYYSMNVEVTDKGDVPEGYKVSRKEKRNFPLILESPSPNQTSLYFCASSSMGLLNEKLFFGSGTQLSVL.

The V gene is TRBV11-2, the J gene TRBJ2-5; possible D gene TRBD2, 5 bases. The germline gives CDR1 SGHAT, CDR2 FQNNGV. Trimming took off 6 bases at V and 9 bases at J, with 20 bases between the two ends. This CDR3 is 14 amino acids long. CDR3 in DNA: TGTGCCAGCAGTCGGTCGAACCCGTGGGAGTCCCAGTACTTC. This sequence encodes CASSRSNPWESQYF.

This clonotype came up a few times. The chain joins TRBV20-1 to TRBJ2-4, with D tentatively TRBD2 (6 bases). Looked up from germline, CDR1 is DFQATT and CDR2 is SNEGSKA (reference sequence). V gave up 3 bases and J gave up 0 bases, with 15 bases separating them. CDR3 length: 16 amino acids. For the CDR3, the DNA is TGCAGTGCTAGTGATGTGGGGGGACTAGCCAAAAACATTCAGTACTTC. Its translation: CSASDVGGLAKNIQYF.

Turning to this clonotype: A much more abundant neighbour one base away suggests this may be a read error. The chain joins TRBV5-1 to TRBJ2-3; TRBD1 matches at 7 bases. Germline V gives CDR1 SGHRS, CDR2 YFSETQ. Trimming cost V 4 bases and J 6 bases; bases outside gene matches: 14. The CDR3 loop spans 16 amino acids. The DNA for the CDR3 is TGCGCCAGCAGCCCCAGGGGACAGTGCAATATGGATACGCAGTATTTT. Encoded protein: CASSPRGQCNMDTQYF.

This clonotype was detected only a few times. The V gene is TRBV10-3, the J gene TRBJ2-7; no firm D call. Trimming removed 3 bases from V and 3 bases from J, with 9 bases in between. Germline V gives CDR1 ENHRY, CDR2 SYGVKD. The CDR3 sequence is 13 residues long. This chain's CDR3 is CAISDLQHYEQYF. Here the CDR3 DNA reads TGTGCCATCAGTGACCTACAGCACTACGAGCAGTACTTC.

This clonotype was recorded at least ten times. The chain carries TRBV3-1 and TRBJ1-3, with TRBD1 as a possible D gene (6 bases). CDR1 is LGHDT, CDR2 YNNKEL, per germline (reference sequence). The CDR3 has 17 amino acids. Trimming took off 0 bases at V and 3 bases at J, with 15 bases between the two ends. The CDR3 bases are TGTGCCAGCAGCCAAGATCTCAGGGGCACCTTTGGAAACACCATATATTTT. Translation gives CASSQDLRGTFGNTIYF.

In this sample, this clonotype turned up once. This rearrangement joins TRBV6-6 to TRBJ2-7; 8 bases align to TRBD1. This CDR3 comprises 15 residues. Trimming took 2 bases from V and 5 from J; bases not matched to a gene: 8. Germline lookup yields CDR1 MNHNY and CDR2 SVGAGI (reference sequence). In DNA form, the CDR3 reads TGTGCCAGCAGTTACACTCAGGGGGCCCCCCACGAGCAGTACTTC. Translating gives CASSYTQGAPHEQYF.

The sample holds a few counts of this clonotype. The V call is TRBV7-6, the J call TRBJ2-3, with 9 nucleotides matching TRBD2. Germline V gives CDR1 SGHVS, CDR2 FNYEAQ. CDR3 size: 20 residues. V lost 0 bases to trimming and J lost 0 bases; unmatched junction nucleotides: 13. The CDR3 is CASSLALSGGPTSSTDTQYF. CDR3 nucleotides: TGTGCCAGCAGCTTAGCGTTAAGCGGGGGGCCTACCTCTAGCACAGATACGCAGTATTTT. Full variable domain (rest looked up from reference TRBV7-6 and TRBJ2-3): GAGVSQSPRYKVTKRGQDVALRCDPISGHVSLYWYRQALGQGPEFLTYFNYEAQQDKSGLPNDRFSAERPEGSISTLTIQRTEQRDSAMYRCASSLALSGGPTSSTDTQYFGPGTRLTVL.

This clonotype was seen many times. The V and J genes are TRBV28 and TRBJ1-3; D possibly corresponds to TRBD1 (6 bases). This CDR3 contains 14 residues. Germline CDR1 is MDHEN and CDR2 is SYDVKM. Deletions cut 5 bases from V and 0 bases from J, with 8 bases between. The CDR3 nucleotides are TGTGCCAGCAGTGGGGGCCTCTCTGGAAACACCATATATTTT. Translation: CASSGGLSGNTIYF. The full variable domain, completed using reference TRBV28 and TRBJ1-3, is DVKVTQSSRYLVKRTGEKVFLECVQDMDHENMFWYRQDPGLGLRLIYFSYDVKMKEKGDIPEGYSVSREKKERFSLILESASTNQTSMYLCASSGGLSGNTIYFGEGSWLTVV.